The entry below describes one T cell receptor (beta chain). Only a few counts were recorded for this clonotype. Its antigen is not yet known. No base quality values were provided; no much bigger clone lies one nucleotide off. V loses 0 bases, J loses 10 bases, and the germline ends lie 18 bases apart. The germline V gene encodes CDR1 LGHNA and CDR2 YSLEER. The CDR3 runs 16 amino acids, cysteine and phenylalanine included. Solely the CDR3 DNA is kept, with 48 bases framed from the first base. The sample is drawn from a study of T-cell reconstitution after alpha-beta-depleted transplantation in children listed by TCRdb under 2016. Regarding the study in general: T-cell immune reconstitution after TCRalphabeta/CD19-depleted allogeneic hematopoietic cell transplantation in children was quantitatively tracked in the study by means of TCR repertoire profiling.

The library relied on PCR. For sequencing, an Illumina HiSeq 2500 was employed. TCR libraries were prepared with molecular barcoding, using unique molecular identifiers to normalize TCRbeta repertoire quantification. Starting from the raw public reads, TCRdb applied fastp trimming at Q25, assembled clones with MiXCR and retained in-frame beta chains. A single entry per CDR3 protein holds the most common genes and DNA from its merged rows. This sample holds some 220,000 distinct CDR3 sequences; roughly 10% were observed only once. The top ten clones comprise about 6.2% of the sample. The receptor's source is a human donor who donated a stem cell graft to a child with acute lymphoblastic leukemia. Recombination connected TRBV4-3 to TRBJ1-4; a confident D gene designation cannot be given. The starting material was PBMCs from the stem cell graft donor, obtained from the stem cell graft. The CDR3 sequence is CASSQDPSTGKRKLFF. The bases read TGCGCCAGCAGCCAAGACCCATCGACGGGCAAACGAAAACTGTTTTTT.